The T cell receptor (beta chain) described here comes from a study of T cell repertoires in cytomegalovirus infection. TCRdb ran MiXCR on the reads and lists one entry per CDR3 protein. The table lists some 900,000 distinct CDR3 sequences, about 30% of them singletons, with about an eighth in the top ten. The V gene end was trimmed by 5 bases and the J gene end by 3 bases; junction bases not matched to a gene: 4. This CDR3 region has 15 residues. Germline values: CDR1 MNHEY, CDR2 SVGEGT. Remarks on this clonotype: Its antigen remains unidentified.

Specimen: cultured CD8+ T cells from PBMCs, collected from culture after CMV antigen stimulation. The source is a human donor in good health (CMV status not recorded). Some clones in this sample may be carry-over from other donors' samples. This rearrangement joins TRBV6-2 or TRBV6-3 to TRBJ2-1; 10 bases agree with TRBD2. CDR3 residues: CASSVIAGGYNEQFF. As DNA, the CDR3 is TGTGCCAGCAGTGTGATAGCGGGGGGCTACAATGAGCAGTTCTTC.